This TCR beta chain was sequenced for a study of blood T cell repertoires in COVID-19. This CDR3 comprises 15 residues. The germline V and J ends were trimmed by 0 bases and 5 bases, with 12 bases remaining between them. Germline V gene sequence: CDR1 LNHDA, CDR2 SQIVND (reference sequence). Profiled with immunoSEQ multiplex PCR; TCRdb holds only in-frame clones, not every one. The sample holds 40,000 to 55,000 clones, around 84% seen once. This chain connects TRBV19 to TRBJ2-3; D may be TRBD2 (6 bases). The specimen sequenced was peripheral blood. This sequence originates from a man aged 45-65 years with acute or convalescent COVID-19. CDR3 in amino acids: CASSIDTGEGDTQYF. The CDR3 DNA reads TGTGCCAGTAGTATAGATACGGGAGAAGGAGATACGCAGTATTTT.